This T cell receptor (beta chain) was captured by sequencing in a study of CD8+ T cells in alopecia areata (dated by TCRdb to between 2018 and 2020). About the investigation overall: The treated patients, all with moderate-to-severe alopecia areata, were enrolled in an open-label pilot trial of oral tofacitinib given at 5 to 10 mg twice daily. Patients received tofacitinib for 6 to 18 months and were then followed off drug for 6 months to check for delayed response and recurrence. To study T cell clonal expansion in alopecia areata, the researchers applied high-throughput TCRbeta sequencing to both the C3H/HeJ mouse model and human patients. Human TCRbeta sequencing covered scalp tissue and sorted CD4+ and CD8+ peripheral blood T cells from patchy and totalis/universalis alopecia areata patients and healthy controls. Biopsies were taken from tofacitinib-treated patients at baseline and again at 4 and 24 weeks into treatment, and several of those patients also had a later scalp biopsy. Clonality in the scalp was compared among normal scalp (n=4), patchy alopecia areata scalp (n=8), and alopecia totalis/universalis scalp (n=8). RNA was extracted with the PAXgene miRNA kit for fixed scalp, the miRNeasy kit for PBMCs, and the RNeasy kit for mouse skin. Amplification of TCRbeta CDR3 regions was done by immunoSEQ multiplex PCR using 35 Vbeta forward primers and 13 Jbeta reverse primers.

Libraries were prepared through the immunoSEQ multiplex PCR assay. To provide template for TCR sequencing, every sample had RNA extracted and reverse transcribed into cDNA. First-strand cDNA was synthesized with SuperScript III using a 2:1 mix of oligo-dT and random hexamers. A synthetic immune receptor repertoire was used to measure amplification bias, and any remaining bias was corrected computationally. The original methods were these. Raw reads were preprocessed for error removal, and CDR3 was defined according to IMGT conventions as running from the conserved cysteine to phenylalanine. Clonality was computed as 1 minus the Shannon entropy, with the entropy normalized by log2 of the number of productive unique TCRs. Scalp TCRbeta sequences were cross-referenced with sorted blood CD4 and CD8 repertoires so that the CD4 or CD8 identity of scalp clones could be inferred. The immuneACCESS repertoire file appears here via TCRdb, limited to in-frame rearrangements. These files lack a portion of the clones; in checked studies, under half of the deficit traces to unresolved V genes, and the cause of the others is not known. That table furnishes V, J and clone size, whereas the DNA furnished D and trimming. The sample table shows about 7,400 clones, and about 67% are seen once. The ten top clones hold roughly 21% of the sample.

The sample's time point, from its label and the paper: baseline before oral tofacitinib. Peripheral blood and lesional scalp punch biopsies were obtained from patients with alopecia areata. Scalp biopsies from humans were placed right away in PAXgene tissue containers for fixation. This clone is identified as hyperexpanded (1% or more). Its antigen is still unknown. The record has no base qualities; no much larger clone is one base away. The full study reports these points: Unlike mouse skin, where gammadelta T cells dominate, normal human skin contains resident alphabeta T cells that get sequenced too, which complicates analysis of the scalp TCR repertoire. TCR sequences shared between patients were less clear than in mice, possibly partly because of HLA diversity in the patient population. Compared with normal scalp, lesional scalp, particularly in alopecia totalis/universalis, had higher clonality and more expanded CD8+ clones, which suggests antigenic drive.

The source of this sequence is a human donor with alopecia areata. This material consisted of skin, taken at week 0.

The bases are TGTGCCATCAGCGCCCCAGTGAACACCGGGGAGCTGTTTTTT. It translates as CAISAPVNTGELFF. The sequence links TRBV10-3 to TRBJ2-2; no confident D gene assignment can be made. From cysteine to phenylalanine, the CDR3 is 14 amino acids long. Only the CDR3 portion is preserved as DNA: 42 bases, with reading frame beginning at the first base. Deletion took 6 bases off V and 1 base off J, with a span of 9 bases between the germline ends. Based on the germline V gene, the CDR1 and CDR2 sequences are ENHRY and SYGVKD.